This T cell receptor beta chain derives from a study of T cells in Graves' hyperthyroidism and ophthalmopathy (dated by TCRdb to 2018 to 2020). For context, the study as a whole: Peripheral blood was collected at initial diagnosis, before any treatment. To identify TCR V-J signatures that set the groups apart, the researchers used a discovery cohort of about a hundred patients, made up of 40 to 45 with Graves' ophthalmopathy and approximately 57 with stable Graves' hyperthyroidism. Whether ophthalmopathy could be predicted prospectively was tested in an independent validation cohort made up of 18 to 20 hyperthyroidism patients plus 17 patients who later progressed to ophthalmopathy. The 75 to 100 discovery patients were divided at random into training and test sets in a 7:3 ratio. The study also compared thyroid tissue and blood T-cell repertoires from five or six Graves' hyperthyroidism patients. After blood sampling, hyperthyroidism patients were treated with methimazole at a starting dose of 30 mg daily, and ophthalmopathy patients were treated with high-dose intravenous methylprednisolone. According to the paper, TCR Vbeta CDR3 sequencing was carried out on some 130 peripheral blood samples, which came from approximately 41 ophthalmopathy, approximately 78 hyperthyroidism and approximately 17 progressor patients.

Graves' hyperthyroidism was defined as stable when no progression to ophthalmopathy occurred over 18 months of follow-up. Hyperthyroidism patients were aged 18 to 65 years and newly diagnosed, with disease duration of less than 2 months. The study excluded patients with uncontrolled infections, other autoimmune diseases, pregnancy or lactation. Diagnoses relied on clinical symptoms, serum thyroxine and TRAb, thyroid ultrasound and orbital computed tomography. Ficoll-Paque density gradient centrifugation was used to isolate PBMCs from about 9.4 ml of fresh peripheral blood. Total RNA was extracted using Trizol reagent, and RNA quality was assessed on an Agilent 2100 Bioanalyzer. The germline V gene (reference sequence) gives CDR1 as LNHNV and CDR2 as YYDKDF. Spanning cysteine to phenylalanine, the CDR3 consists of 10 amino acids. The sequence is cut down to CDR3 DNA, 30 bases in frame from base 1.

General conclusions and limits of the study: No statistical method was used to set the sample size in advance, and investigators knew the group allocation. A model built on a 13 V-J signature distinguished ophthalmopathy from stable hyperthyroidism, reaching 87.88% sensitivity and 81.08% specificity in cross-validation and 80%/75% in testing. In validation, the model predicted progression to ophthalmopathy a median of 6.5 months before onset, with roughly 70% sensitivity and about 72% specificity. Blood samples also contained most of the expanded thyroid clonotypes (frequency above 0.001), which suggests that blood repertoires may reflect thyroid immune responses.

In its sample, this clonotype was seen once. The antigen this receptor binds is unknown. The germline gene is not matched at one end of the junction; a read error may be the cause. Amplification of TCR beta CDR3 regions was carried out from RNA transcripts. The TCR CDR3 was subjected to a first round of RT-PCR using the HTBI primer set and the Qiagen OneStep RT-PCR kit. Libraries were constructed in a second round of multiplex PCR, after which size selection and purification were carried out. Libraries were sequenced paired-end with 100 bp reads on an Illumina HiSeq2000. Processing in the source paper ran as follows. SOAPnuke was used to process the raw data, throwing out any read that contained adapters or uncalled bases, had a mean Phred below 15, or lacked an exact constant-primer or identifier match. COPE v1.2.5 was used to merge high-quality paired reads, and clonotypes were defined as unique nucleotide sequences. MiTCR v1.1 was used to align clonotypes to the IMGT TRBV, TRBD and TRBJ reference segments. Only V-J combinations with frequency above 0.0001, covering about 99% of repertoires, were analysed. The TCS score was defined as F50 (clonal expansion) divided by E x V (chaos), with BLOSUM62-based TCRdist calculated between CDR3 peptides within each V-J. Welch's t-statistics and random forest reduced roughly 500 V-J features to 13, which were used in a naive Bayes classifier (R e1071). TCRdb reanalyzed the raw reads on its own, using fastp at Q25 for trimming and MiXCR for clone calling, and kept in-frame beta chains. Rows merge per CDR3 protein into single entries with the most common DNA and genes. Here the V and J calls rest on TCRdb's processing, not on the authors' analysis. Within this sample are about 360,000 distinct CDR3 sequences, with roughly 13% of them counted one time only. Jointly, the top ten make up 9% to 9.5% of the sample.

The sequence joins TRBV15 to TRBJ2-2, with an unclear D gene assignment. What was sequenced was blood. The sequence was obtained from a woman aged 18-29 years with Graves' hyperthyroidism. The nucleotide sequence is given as TGTGCCACCAGCGGAGAGGAACCCATTTTT. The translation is CATSGEEPIF.